This T cell receptor (beta chain) was recovered during a study of cytomegalovirus exposure and HLA in healthy donors. The primer mix had 60 Vbeta and 13 Jbeta primers. Libraries were prepared by immunoSEQ multiplex PCR; TCRdb keeps only in-frame clonotypes and omits some of them. This sample has fewer than 70,000 clones, with approximately 70% found just once. Trimming left V 1 base short and J 9 bases short, with 10 bases between. The CDR3 has 13 amino acids. The germline gives CDR1 SGHDT, CDR2 YYEEEE. The rearrangement links TRBV5-6 to TRBJ2-2; D remains ambiguous. The sample consisted of PBMCs. This TCR was sampled from a male donor in good health and CMV-seropositive. The chain's CDR3 is CASSLWWSRELFF. CDR3 in DNA: TGTGCCAGCAGCTTGTGGTGGAGCCGGGAGCTGTTTTTT.